The T cell receptor beta chain described here comes from a study of blood T cell repertoires in COVID-19. Original processing notes: Amplification with reference gene primers provided the estimates of nucleated cell counts. Libraries were prepared by immunoSEQ multiplex PCR; TCRdb keeps only in-frame clonotypes and omits some of them. V, J and clone size reflect that table, while D and trimming were determined from the DNA. The data show over 130,000 clones, approximately 78% seen once. This CDR3 has 15 residues. Germline CDR1 MNHEY, CDR2 SVGAGI. J gave up 8 bases and V 0 bases, and 3 bases lay outside the gene matches.

The chain recombines TRBV6-5 with TRBJ2-1; 11 bases are shared with TRBD2. The source of this sequence is a woman aged 80 or over with acute or convalescent COVID-19. Sequenced sample: peripheral blood. The CDR3 bases are TGTGCCAGCAGTTACTCACTAGCGGGGGTAGATGAGCAGTTCTTC. Translation gives CASSYSLAGVDEQFF.